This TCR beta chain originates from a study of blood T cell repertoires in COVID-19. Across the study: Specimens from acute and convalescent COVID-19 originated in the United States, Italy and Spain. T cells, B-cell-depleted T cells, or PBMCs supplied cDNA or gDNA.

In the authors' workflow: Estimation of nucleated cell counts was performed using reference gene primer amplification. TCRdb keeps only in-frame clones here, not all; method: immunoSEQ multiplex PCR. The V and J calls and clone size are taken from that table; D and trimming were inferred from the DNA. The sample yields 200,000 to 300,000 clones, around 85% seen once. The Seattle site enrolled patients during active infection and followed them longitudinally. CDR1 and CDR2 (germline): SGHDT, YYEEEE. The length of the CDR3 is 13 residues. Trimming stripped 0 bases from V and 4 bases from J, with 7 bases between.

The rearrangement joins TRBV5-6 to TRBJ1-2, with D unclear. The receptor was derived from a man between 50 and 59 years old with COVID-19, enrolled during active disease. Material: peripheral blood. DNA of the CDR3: TGTGCCAGCAGCTTGGGGCGGGCCTATGGCTACACCTTC. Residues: CASSLGRAYGYTF.